This paragraph covers one T cell receptor (beta chain) sequence. Its ends do not fully match the called genes, so a read error is possible. The record originates from a study of blood T cell repertoires in COVID-19. Sequencing used immunoSEQ multiplex PCR; TCRdb keeps in-frame clones, though not all of them. The data show some 130,000 clones, roughly four fifths seen once. Germline V CDR1 and CDR2: SGHAT, FQNNGV. This CDR3 is built from 12 residues. The receptor was isolated from a man aged 25 to 45 who had recovered from COVID-19. The chain couples TRBV11-2 to TRBJ2-7; D possibly corresponds to TRBD2 (6 bases). The specimen sequenced was PBMCs or T cells enriched from blood (not recorded which). The DNA of the CDR3 is TGTGCCAGCAGCTCGGCCGGGAGTCCCCGGCACTTC. Translation: CASSSAGSPRHF.